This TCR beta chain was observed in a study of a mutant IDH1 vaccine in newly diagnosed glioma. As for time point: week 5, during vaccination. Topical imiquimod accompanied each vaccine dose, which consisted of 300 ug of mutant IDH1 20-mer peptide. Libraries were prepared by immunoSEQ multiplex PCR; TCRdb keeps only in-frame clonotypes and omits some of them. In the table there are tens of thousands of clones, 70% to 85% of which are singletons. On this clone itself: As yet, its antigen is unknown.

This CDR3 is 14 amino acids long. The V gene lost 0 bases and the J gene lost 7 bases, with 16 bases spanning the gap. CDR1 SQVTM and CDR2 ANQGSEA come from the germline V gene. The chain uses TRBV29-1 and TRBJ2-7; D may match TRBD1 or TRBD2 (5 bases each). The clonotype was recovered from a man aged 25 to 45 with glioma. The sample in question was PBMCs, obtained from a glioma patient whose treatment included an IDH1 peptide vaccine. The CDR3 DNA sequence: TGCAGCGTTGAAGAATCGGGACGTACGGGGGAGCAGTACTTC. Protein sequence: CSVEESGRTGEQYF.